A selection of T cell receptor beta chains follows, all from one sample in a study of Tregs in tolerant kidney transplant recipients. This table comes from immunoSEQ multiplex PCR, and its TCRdb copy is limited to in-frame clones, with some not included. This table holds 85,000 to 100,000 clones, over 85% found once. Sequencing used CD4+ T cells from blood, obtained before the transplant. These TCRs come from a human donor who received a combined kidney and bone marrow transplant. The CDR3 runs from the conserved cysteine through the conserved F or W. Fields, in order: V gene, clone size, J gene, D gene, CDR3 protein, CDR3 DNA. The D gene is left open where the match is weak. Clone size, where shown, is once, few, many, or a class for clones that have expanded.

>TRBV5-1|NA|TRBJ1-1|TRBD1
CASSQQGAYTEAFF
TGCGCCAGCAGCCAACAGGGGGCTTACACTGAAGCTTTCTTT
>TRBV18|NA|TRBJ1-2|TRBD1
CASSRDRGNYGYTF
TGTGCCAGCTCCAGGGACAGGGGCAACTATGGCTACACCTTC
>TRBV5-1|NA|TRBJ2-5|NA
CASSPTGGETQYF
TGCGCCAGCAGCCCTACCGGAGGGGAGACCCAGTACTTC
>TRBV5-6|NA|TRBJ2-6|NA
CASSLVTTSGANVLTF
TGTGCCAGCAGCTTGGTAACTACCTCTGGGGCCAACGTCCTGACTTTC
>TRBV9|NA|TRBJ1-1|NA
CASSPVRGQTEAFF
TGTGCCAGCAGCCCAGTGCGGGGGCAGACTGAAGCTTTCTTT
>TRBV5-4|NA|TRBJ2-5|NA
CASSRTERSGTQYF
TGTGCCAGCAGCCGGACAGAGAGGTCCGGGACCCAGTACTTC
>TRBV21-1|NA|TRBJ1-2|NA
CASSKLGRTGGNYGYTF
TGTGCCAGCAGCAAACTGGGGAGGACAGGGGGGAACTATGGCTACACCTTC
>TRBV4-2|NA|TRBJ2-1|NA
CASSQGIATYNEQFF
TGTGCCAGCAGCCAAGGGATAGCGACCTACAATGAGCAGTTCTTC
>TRBV19|NA|TRBJ2-3|NA
CASSGAGQITDTQYF
TGTGCCAGTAGTGGGGCGGGACAGATCACAGATACGCAGTATTTT
>TRBV7-6|few|TRBJ1-2|NA
CASSLLDNYGYTF
TGTGCCAGCAGCTTATTAGATAACTATGGCTACACCTTC